Shown below are 32 T cell receptor beta chains from a single sample sequenced in a study of cytomegalovirus exposure and HLA in healthy donors. Amplification used 60 Vbeta primers and 13 Jbeta primers. Clones were sequenced by immunoSEQ multiplex PCR, and TCRdb holds only the in-frame ones, with some missing. This sample's clone table lists roughly 110,000 clones. The material sequenced was PBMCs. The receptors shown here come from a man aged 25-40 years in good health and CMV-seronegative.

The gene calls are TRBV25-1 and TRBJ1-2; 9 bases line up with TRBD1. J gave up 2 bases and V 5 bases, and 9 bases lay outside the gene matches. CDR1 is MGHDK, CDR2 SYGVNS, per germline. CDR3 length equals 16 residues. The DNA for the CDR3 is TGTGCCAGCAGTCCCACCGACAGGGGGACAAACTATGGCTACACCTTC. Amino acids: CASSPTDRGTNYGYTF.

This chain connects TRBV7-9 to TRBJ2-5, with 8 bases that match TRBD2. Germline lookup yields CDR1 SEHNR and CDR2 FQNEAQ (reference sequence). The CDR3 extends over 15 amino acids. The ends lost 2 bases at V and 5 bases at J; junction bases unmatched: 7. The CDR3 DNA follows: TGTGCCAGCAGCTTAATGAGTAGCGGGGACGAGACCCAGTACTTC. Protein product: CASSLMSSGDETQYF.

V and J are TRBV5-1 and TRBJ1-1; D call uncertain. Germline V gives CDR1 SGHRS, CDR2 YFSETQ. Trimming took 0 bases from V and 5 from J, leaving 8 bases between them. The CDR3 is 13 residues long. The CDR3 here is CASSLAVMTEAFF. CDR3 DNA sequence: TGCGCCAGCAGCTTGGCGGTGATGACTGAAGCTTTCTTT.

As DNA, the CDR3 is TGTGCCAGCAGCTCGGACAGGGGGCTCGGCGAGCAGTACTTC. Protein product: CASSSDRGLGEQYF. This chain joins TRBV11-3 and TRBJ2-7, with 11 bases matching TRBD1. Germline CDR1 reads SGHNT; CDR2 reads YENEEA. The CDR3 is 14 amino acids. The junction had 5 bases not matched to a gene; V was cut back by 4 bases and J by 6 bases. The entire variable domain, with the rest obtained from reference TRBV11-3 and TRBJ2-7, is as follows: EAGVVQSPRYKIIEKKQPVAFWCNPISGHNTLYWYLQNLGQGPELLIRYENEEAVDDSQLPKDRFSAERLKGVDSTLKIQPAELGDSAVYLCASSSDRGLGEQYFGPGTRLTVT.

The genes are TRBV6-1 and TRBJ2-5, with a tentative D call TRBD1 (6 bases). The ends were cut back, 2 bases at V and 4 bases at J, with 14 bases in the middle. Germline V gives CDR1 MNHNS, CDR2 SASEGT. The CDR3 length is 15 residues. The CDR3 loop is CASSESTGSIETQYF. DNA of the CDR3: TGTGCCAGCAGTGAAAGCACAGGGAGTATAGAGACCCAGTACTTC.

The chain employs TRBV7-9 and TRBJ1-1; D is uncertain. The CDR3 runs to 13 residues. CDR1 and CDR2 (germline): SEHNR, FQNEAQ (reference sequence). V lost 3 bases, J lost 2 bases, and 7 bases lay in between. The CDR3 coding sequence is TGTGCCAGCAGCTTTCCGGGAAACACTGAAGCTTTCTTT. This gives the protein CASSFPGNTEAFF.

This chain links TRBV7-3 with TRBJ2-5; 9 positions agree with TRBD1. Per the germline V gene, CDR1 is SGHTA and CDR2 is FQGTGA. J gave up 5 bases and V 0 bases, and 4 bases lay outside the gene matches. The length of the CDR3 is 15 residues. CDR3: CASSLTQGAMETQYF. CDR3 nucleotide sequence: TGTGCCAGCAGCTTAACACAGGGGGCTATGGAGACCCAGTACTTC.

Here the CDR3 reads CASSPGQGWDTEAFF. The CDR3 bases are TGTGCCAGCAGTCCCGGACAGGGGTGGGACACTGAAGCTTTCTTT. The chain is built from TRBV6-1 and TRBJ1-1; 9 bases align to TRBD1. The CDR3 spans 15 residues. Germline lookup yields CDR1 MNHNS and CDR2 SASEGT. V was clipped by 5 bases and J by 3 bases; unmatched bases: 7.

The J gene is TRBJ2-5, the V gene TRBV5-6; TRBD1 agrees at 10 bases. The V segment lost 4 bases and the J segment 5 bases; nucleotides outside the gene matches: 5. Germline loops: CDR1 SGHDT, CDR2 YYEEEE. The CDR3 totals 14 residues. The CDR3 spells CASSATGGGETQYF. CDR3 bases: TGTGCCAGCAGCGCGACAGGGGGCGGTGAGACCCAGTACTTC.

The chain links TRBV6-4 to TRBJ2-5; TRBD1 aligns across 7 bases. CDR1 is MRHNA, CDR2 SNTAGT, per germline. The V segment lost 3 bases and the J segment 4 bases; nucleotides outside the gene matches: 8. CDR3 length equals 15 residues. This CDR3 reads CASSEGRGSVETQYF. The CDR3, as DNA: TGTGCCAGCAGTGAAGGCAGGGGGTCGGTAGAGACCCAGTACTTC.

The gene calls are TRBV2 and TRBJ1-1; D possibly corresponds to TRBD1 (6 bases). This CDR3 has 15 amino acids. The V gene lost 7 bases and the J gene lost 3 bases, with 18 bases spanning the gap. From germline, CDR1 is SNHLY and CDR2 FYNNEI. CDR3 sequence reads: CASTRDTGYDTEAFF. The DNA of the CDR3 is TGTGCCAGCACCCGGGACACTGGATATGACACTGAAGCTTTCTTT. Drawing the rest from reference TRBV2 and TRBJ1-1, the complete variable domain is EPEVTQTPSHQVTQMGQEVILRCVPISNHLYFYWYRQILGQKVEFLVSFYNNEISEKSEIFDDQFSVERPDGSNFTLKIRSTKLEDSAMYFCASTRDTGYDTEAFFGQGTRLTVV.

The V and J genes are TRBV4-1 and TRBJ2-7, with 15 bases fitting TRBD2. The germline V gene has CDR1 MGHRA and CDR2 YSYEKL. J was trimmed by 2 bases and V by 5 bases; bases with no gene match: 10. The CDR3 spans 18 residues. In nucleotides, the CDR3 is TGCGCCAGCAGCTTCCGGACTAGCGGGGGGGTGGTCGCCTACGAGCAGTACTTC. Its translation: CASSFRTSGGVVAYEQYF.

The chain recombines TRBV6-6 with TRBJ2-5; perhaps TRBD1 as D (5 bases). The germline V and J ends were trimmed by 6 bases and 0 bases, with 11 bases remaining between them. Germline assignment: CDR1 MNHNY and CDR2 SVGAGI (reference sequence). This CDR3 has 14 residues. The CDR3, as DNA: TGTGCCAGCAGGCCAGGGTTGTACCAAGAGACCCAGTACTTC. It yields the protein CASRPGLYQETQYF.

The chain recombines TRBV6-5 with TRBJ1-4, with 7 bases lining up with TRBD1. Germline V gene sequence: CDR1 MNHEY, CDR2 SVGAGI. The CDR3 contains 15 residues. Trimming at V came to 6 bases and at J to 8 bases, leaving 12 bases not matched to a gene. CDR3 in amino acids: CASRKSERGLEKLFF. The CDR3 DNA reads TGTGCCAGCAGGAAATCCGAGAGGGGGCTCGAAAAACTGTTTTTT.

The genes are TRBV6-1 and TRBJ2-7; a weak D match, TRBD1 (5 bases). The germline CDR1 and CDR2 sequences are MNHNS and SASEGT. V lost 4 bases to trimming and J lost 2 bases, with 9 bases between them. The CDR3 length is 13 residues. CDR3 sequence reads: CASSVARAYEQYF. CDR3 sequence (DNA): TGTGCCAGCAGTGTGGCCAGGGCCTACGAGCAGTACTTC.

The chain recombines TRBV14 with TRBJ2-7, with TRBD1 matching 9 bases. V lost 4 bases, J lost 2 bases, and 3 bases stayed unmatched. Germline V lookup: CDR1 SGHDN, CDR2 FVKESK. The CDR3 is 14 residues long. The CDR3 here is CASSRTGVPYEQYF. The DNA of the CDR3 is TGTGCCAGCAGCCGGACAGGGGTTCCCTACGAGCAGTACTTC.

The chain recombines TRBV19 with TRBJ2-5; weak D call: TRBD1 (6 bases). The J call may be in error: the DNA end matches TRBJ2-7 better. This CDR3 region has 13 residues. In germline, CDR1 is LNHDA, CDR2 SQIVND (reference sequence). The CDR3, as DNA: TGTGCCAGCCGACAGGCCAGCACCTACGAGCAGTACTTC. Encoded protein: CASRQASTYEQYF.

The DNA for the CDR3 is TGCGCCAGCAGCGATGGGGAGGGTTGGAATCAGCCCCAGCATTTT. Protein: CASSDGEGWNQPQHF. The chain uses TRBV5-1 and TRBJ1-5; no definite D call. Trimming stripped 4 bases from V and 4 bases from J, with 15 bases between. Per germline, CDR1 SGHRS and CDR2 YFSETQ. The CDR3 contains 15 residues.

The rearrangement joins TRBV18 to TRBJ2-2; 10 bases fit TRBD1. Per the germline V gene, CDR1 is KGHSH and CDR2 is LQKENI. There are 17 residues in the CDR3. The V and J ends lost 2 bases and 6 bases, in that order; junction bases with no gene match: 9. The CDR3 protein is CASSPVGTGDESGELFF. The CDR3 DNA is TGTGCCAGCTCACCAGTTGGGACAGGGGACGAATCCGGGGAGCTGTTTTTT.

The V and J genes are TRBV6-6 and TRBJ1-5; D gene unclear. The V end was cut by 11 bases, the J end by 3 bases, with 17 bases between. The CDR3 sequence is 14 residues long. Per the germline V gene, CDR1 is MNHNY and CDR2 is SVGAGI (reference sequence). This CDR3 is CAPPRGKNNQPQHF. Here the CDR3 DNA reads TGTGCCCCCCCCAGAGGGAAAAACAATCAGCCCCAGCATTTT.

This rearrangement joins TRBV2 to TRBJ2-2; D is perhaps TRBD2 (6 bases). Germline CDR1 is SNHLY and CDR2 is FYNNEI. V dropped 5 bases and J dropped 0 bases, with 10 bases sitting between them. This CDR3 has 15 residues. CDR3 nucleotides: TGTGCCAGCAGTCATGGGGAGGCGAACACCGGGGAGCTGTTTTTT. Protein: CASSHGEANTGELFF.

CDR3 in amino acids: CASSPTGNEKLFF. The CDR3 DNA reads as TGTGCCAGCAGTCCTACAGGGAATGAAAAACTGTTTTTT. This chain links TRBV2 with TRBJ1-4, with D perhaps TRBD1 (6 bases). V was clipped by 5 bases and J by 5 bases, with 9 bases between them. In germline, CDR1 is SNHLY, CDR2 FYNNEI. This CDR3 has 13 residues.

The chain employs TRBV7-2 and TRBJ1-3, with D maybe TRBD1 (6 bases). Germline CDR1 reads SGHTA; CDR2 reads FQGNSA. The CDR3 consists of 14 residues. V lost 1 base to trimming and J lost 5 bases, with 9 bases between them. CDR3 loop: CASSLDTGRNTIYF. CDR3 nucleotide sequence: TGTGCCAGCAGCTTAGATACAGGGAGAAACACCATATATTTT.

This rearrangement joins TRBV21-1 to TRBJ1-6; the D call in the table, TRBD1, was not verified against the DNA. TRBV21-1 is shown as a pseudogene. The CDR3 runs 19 residues. The CDR3 region has the DNA TGTGCCAGCAGCATACAATCCGGGACAGGGGGTTTCGGGAATTCACCCCTCCACTTT. Its translation: CASSIQSGTGGFGNSPLHF.

The rearrangement links TRBV5-1 to TRBJ2-5; TRBD1 might be the D (6 bases). The CDR3 is 16 amino acids. Germline V CDR1 and CDR2: SGHRS, YFSETQ. The V end was cut by 5 bases, the J end by 2 bases, with 19 bases between. The CDR3 nucleotides read TGCGCCAGCAGAAAAGACAGGATCCCGGGACAAGAGACCCAGTACTTC. This encodes CASRKDRIPGQETQYF.

V and J are TRBV9 and TRBJ2-7, with D unclear. CDR1 is SGDLS and CDR2 is YYNGEE in the germline V gene. The CDR3 is 14 amino acids. Trimming shortened V by 0 bases and J by 2 bases, and 9 bases separated the two germline ends. The CDR3 DNA is TGTGCCAGCAGCGTAGCTACAGCCCCCTACGAGCAGTACTTC. Translating gives CASSVATAPYEQYF.

The J gene is TRBJ1-3, the V gene TRBV9; D gene uncertain. CDR3 size: 15 residues. V lost 4 bases to trimming and J lost 2 bases, with 13 bases between them. Germline loops: CDR1 SGDLS, CDR2 YYNGEE. The CDR3 loop reads CASSNQGRPGNTIYF. Written as DNA, the CDR3 is TGTGCCAGCAGCAACCAAGGGAGGCCTGGAAACACCATATATTTT.

The genes are TRBV6-4 and TRBJ1-2; the match to TRBD1 covers 7 bases. Germline V gene lookup returns CDR1 MRHNA and CDR2 SNTAGT. V lost 5 bases and J lost 4; bases outside the gene matches: 7. The CDR3 sequence is 14 residues long. CDR3 coding DNA: TGTGCCAGCAGTCCCCAGCAGGGGGTCTATGGCTACACCTTC. Its protein product is CASSPQQGVYGYTF.

The V gene is TRBV2, the J gene TRBJ1-5; 7 nucleotides match TRBD1. Germline V gene lookup returns CDR1 SNHLY and CDR2 FYNNEI. V trimming: 7 bases; J trimming: 1 base; junction bases outside the gene matches: 1. CDR3 length: 13 amino acids. CDR3 nucleotides: TGTGCCAGCATGGGACAGAGCAATCAGCCCCAGCATTTT. This encodes CASMGQSNQPQHF.

The V gene is TRBV10-3, the J gene TRBJ2-5; weak D call: TRBD2 (7 bases). Trimming left V 10 bases short and J 5 bases short, with 20 bases between. Germline V lookup: CDR1 ENHRY, CDR2 SYGVKD. This CDR3 contains 14 residues. DNA of the CDR3: TGTGCCACCTGGCCGGGAGAGGGGGGGGAGACCCAGTACTTC. It codes for CATWPGEGGETQYF.

J is TRBJ1-1 and V is TRBV10-3; D gene ambiguous. V was cut by 5 bases and J by 1 base, with 5 bases left in between. Germline V gene sequence: CDR1 ENHRY, CDR2 SYGVKD. CDR3 length equals 12 residues. The CDR3 DNA is TGTGCCATCAGTTACGGGAACACTGAAGCTTTCTTT. It is translated as CAISYGNTEAFF.

This rearrangement joins TRBV18 to TRBJ2-5; 8 nucleotides line up with TRBD2. V lost 6 bases, J lost 5 bases, and 8 bases stayed unmatched. This CDR3 spans 14 amino acids. Germline CDR1 KGHSH, CDR2 LQKENI. The CDR3 DNA reads TGTGCCAGCTCGGGGCCAGCGGGGGCCGAGACCCAGTACTTC. Amino acid sequence: CASSGPAGAETQYF.